Below, one T cell receptor (beta chain) is given with its context. Its antigen specificity is not known. There are no base qualities to consult, and no much larger clone falls within one base. Trimming takes 2 bases from V and 1 base from J, and the germline ends sit 11 bases apart. Counted from cysteine to phenylalanine, this CDR3 has 15 amino acids. CDR3 DNA is the only sequence kept; it has 45 bases, read in frame from the first base. CDR1 and CDR2 (MNHNY, SVGAGI) derive from the germline V gene (reference sequence). The library came from the immunoSEQ multiplex PCR assay. To provide template for TCR sequencing, every sample had RNA extracted and reverse transcribed into cDNA. First-strand cDNA was synthesized with SuperScript III using a 2:1 mix of oligo-dT and random hexamers. A synthetic immune receptor repertoire was used to assess amplification bias, and residual bias was removed computationally. Per the original workflow: Raw reads were preprocessed to remove errors, and CDR3 was defined according to IMGT conventions as the region from the conserved cysteine to phenylalanine. Clonality was computed by normalizing Shannon entropy by log2 of the number of productive unique TCRs and subtracting the result from 1. CD4 or CD8 identity of scalp clones was inferred by cross-referencing scalp TCRbeta sequences with sorted blood CD4 and CD8 repertoires. TCRdb re-hosts the immuneACCESS table, in-frame sequences only. Its copies lack some clones; in the studies checked, an unresolved V gene accounts for under half of them, and the cause for the rest is not known. The DNA gave D and trimming, while V, J and clone size come from that table. The sample contains under 150,000 clones, 56% of them found a single time. The ten top clones hold roughly 3.5% of the sample.

This sample stems from a study of CD8+ T cells in alopecia areata (dated by TCRdb to 2017 to 2018). With regard to the full study: The treated patients, all with moderate-to-severe alopecia areata, were enrolled in an open-label pilot trial of oral tofacitinib given at 5 to 10 mg twice daily. Tofacitinib was administered for 6 to 18 months, and 6 months of follow-up off drug were then conducted to assess delayed response and recurrence. For the treated patients, the SALT score, which quantifies what percentage of scalp surface area is affected, served as the measure of disease severity. To study T cell clonal expansion in alopecia areata, the researchers applied high-throughput TCRbeta sequencing to both the C3H/HeJ mouse model and human patients. Human TCRbeta sequencing covered scalp tissue and sorted CD4+ and CD8+ peripheral blood T cells from patchy and totalis/universalis alopecia areata patients and healthy controls. Biopsies were taken from tofacitinib-treated patients at baseline and again at 4 and 24 weeks into treatment, and several of those patients also had a later scalp biopsy. Scalp clonality was compared across normal scalp (n=4), patchy alopecia areata scalp (n=8), and alopecia totalis/universalis scalp (n=8). The RNA source kit depended on sample type: the PAXgene miRNA kit for fixed scalp, the miRNeasy kit for PBMCs, and the RNeasy kit for mouse skin. immunoSEQ multiplex PCR using 35 Vbeta forward primers and 13 Jbeta reverse primers was used to amplify TCRbeta CDR3 regions. The full study reports these points: Higher clonality and more expanded CD8+ clones were observed in lesional scalp than in normal scalp, particularly in alopecia totalis/universalis, a finding suggestive of antigenic drive. Because the treated cohort was small and had just a single nonresponder, larger studies are needed to establish links between baseline CD8+ expansion and response. Many expanded lesional clones were found to persist in scalp and blood during tofacitinib treatment, and relapse after treatment cessation may be partly explained by this persistence. Compared with mice, TCR sequences shared between patients were less clear, possibly partly because of HLA diversity across the patient population. Unlike mouse skin, where gammadelta T cells dominate, normal human skin contains resident alphabeta T cells that get sequenced too, which complicates analysis of the scalp TCR repertoire. Tofacitinib significantly decreased scalp clonality and the number of expanded CD8+ clones among the top 100 scalp clones.

The label giving this sample's time point can be read as: roughly 24 weeks on oral tofacitinib. What the treatment or condition label conveys for this sample: oral pan-JAK inhibitor, 5-10 mg twice daily. Lesional scalp punch biopsies and peripheral blood were obtained from alopecia areata patients. PBMCs were separated by density centrifugation and stained for CD3, CD4 and CD8, after which CD4+ and CD8+ T cells were sorted on a FACSAria. The material sequenced was CD4+ T cells sorted from blood, taken at week 24, from a patient treated with tofacitinib. The chain uses TRBV6-6 and TRBJ1-2; the D gene assignment is ambiguous. The receptor's source is a human donor with alopecia areata. The CDR3 region reads CASSYGGWGNYGYTF. The sequenced DNA is TGTGCCAGCAGTTACGGCGGTTGGGGTAACTATGGCTACACCTTC.